This T cell receptor (beta chain) was retrieved from a study of yellow fever vaccine responses in identical twins. Each CDR3 protein gets one entry after TCRdb re-called the RT-PCR reads with MiXCR. The sample records approximately 12,000 distinct CDR3 sequences, 70% to 90% being singletons. Per germline, CDR1 SNHLY and CDR2 FYNNEI. The CDR3 is made up of 14 amino acids. Concerning this clonotype itself: An end of the junction differs from the germline gene, which may be a read error.

The sample here was T cells from blood (PBMCs), unsorted or a sorted subset (not recorded which), taken before or after yellow fever vaccination (not recorded which). The chain joins TRBV2 to TRBJ1-6; 8 bases match TRBD1. The TCR originated in a woman under 30 who received the yellow fever vaccine. Here the CDR3 DNA reads TGTGCCATCAGTGGGGACAGGTCTAATTCACCCCTCCACTTT. Amino acid sequence: CAISGDRSNSPLHF.